The T cell receptor beta chain under discussion was sequenced for a study of blood T cell repertoires in COVID-19. For the study at large: Samples of COVID-19 (acute and convalescent) were obtained from the United States, Italy and Spain. T cells, B-cell-depleted T cells, or PBMCs provided the cDNA or gDNA that served as material.

As handled by the study authors: Using reference gene primer amplification, nucleated cell counts were estimated. This table comes from immunoSEQ multiplex PCR, and its TCRdb copy is limited to in-frame clones, with some not included. V and J calls and clone size are those listed in that table; D and trimming were worked out from the DNA. The data show about 150,000 clones, over 75% seen once. The CDR3 is 16 residues long. CDR1 is MGHRA, CDR2 YSYEKL, per germline. With V trimmed by 1 base and J by 6 bases, 9 bases remained unmatched. The sample was peripheral blood. This chain uses TRBV4-1 with TRBJ2-3, with TRBD1 matching 8 bases. This clonotype was sampled from a middle-aged woman with acute or convalescent COVID-19. The CDR3 reads CASSQVPTGGTDTQYF. As DNA, the CDR3 is TGCGCCAGCAGCCAAGTCCCTACAGGGGGTACGGATACGCAGTATTTT.